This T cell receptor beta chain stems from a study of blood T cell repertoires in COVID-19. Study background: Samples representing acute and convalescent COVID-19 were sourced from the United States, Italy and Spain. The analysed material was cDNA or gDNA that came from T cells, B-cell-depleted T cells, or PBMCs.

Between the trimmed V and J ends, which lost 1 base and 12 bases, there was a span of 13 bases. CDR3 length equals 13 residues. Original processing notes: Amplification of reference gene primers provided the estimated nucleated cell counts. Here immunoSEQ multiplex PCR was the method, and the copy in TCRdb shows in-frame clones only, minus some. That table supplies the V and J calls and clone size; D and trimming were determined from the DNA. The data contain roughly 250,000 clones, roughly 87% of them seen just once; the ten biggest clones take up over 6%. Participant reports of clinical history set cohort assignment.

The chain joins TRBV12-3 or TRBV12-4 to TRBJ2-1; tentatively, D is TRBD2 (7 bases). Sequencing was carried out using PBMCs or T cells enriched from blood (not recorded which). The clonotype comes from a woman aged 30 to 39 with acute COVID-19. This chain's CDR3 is CASSLGTGGGQFF. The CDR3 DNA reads TGTGCCAGCAGTTTAGGCACGGGGGGCGGGCAGTTCTTC.